A single sample is the source of the 30 T cell receptor beta chains below, sequenced in a study of cytotoxic CD8 clonotypes in ibrutinib-treated CLL. The protocol was immunoSEQ multiplex PCR, while the TCRdb copy is restricted to in-frame clones and leaves out a portion. Altogether approximately 11,000 clones are present, 62% being singletons, with the ten largest covering around 25%. Sequences were derived from PBMCs, sampled before ibrutinib treatment. Receptors were obtained from a human donor with chronic lymphocytic leukemia.

The rearrangement uses TRBV19 and TRBJ1-1, with TRBD1 matching 10 bases. The V gene's germline CDR1 is LNHDA and CDR2 SQIVND (reference sequence). Germline trimming cut 10 bases from V and 5 bases from J; bases unmatched to any gene: 7. CDR3 size: 13 residues. The CDR3 DNA follows: TGTGCCACCTGGACAGGGGGGTCAACTGAAGCTTTCTTT. It is translated as CATWTGGSTEAFF. The full variable domain, rest sourced from reference TRBV19 and TRBJ1-1, is DGGITQSPKYLFRKEGQNVTLSCEQNLNHDAMYWYRQDPGQGLRLIYYSQIVNDFQKGDIAEGYSVSREKKESFPLTVTSAQKNPTAFYLCATWTGGSTEAFFGQGTRLTVV.

This clone was observed a few times. The chain carries TRBV6-5 and TRBJ1-2; TRBD1 aligns across 7 bases. With 2 bases clipped from V and 6 bases from J, the junction kept 9 bases outside the gene matches. Germline loops: CDR1 MNHEY, CDR2 SVGAGI. The CDR3 length is 15 residues. The CDR3 DNA reads TGTGCCAGCAGTTACGCCACTGGAGGGGGCGATGGCTACACCTTC. This gives the protein CASSYATGGGDGYTF.

The genes are TRBV29-1 and TRBJ2-1, with 10 bases aligning to TRBD1. The V gene's germline CDR1 is SQVTM and CDR2 ANQGSEA. The CDR3 spans 14 residues. Germline trimming cut 4 bases from V and 9 bases from J; bases unmatched to any gene: 9. The CDR3: CSVVSGTGEREQFF. For the CDR3, the DNA is TGCAGCGTTGTTTCGGGGACAGGGGAACGTGAGCAGTTCTTC.

The chain has TRBV5-1 and TRBJ1-4; the match to TRBD1 covers 7 bases. The J segment lost 2 bases and the V segment lost 1 base, leaving 5 bases of the junction unmatched. The CDR3 extends over 16 amino acids. Germline values: CDR1 SGHRS, CDR2 YFSETQ. CDR3 region: CASSLSPQGTNEKLFF. In DNA form, the CDR3 reads TGCGCCAGCAGCTTGTCCCCACAGGGGACTAATGAAAAACTGTTTTTT.

This chain uses TRBV7-6 with TRBJ1-6, with no clear D. The germline V gene encodes CDR1 SGHVS and CDR2 FNYEAQ. Trimming cost V 11 bases and J 7 bases, with 15 bases left between them. The CDR3 runs 13 residues. The chain's CDR3 is CAPARVGNSPLHF. Here the CDR3 DNA reads TGTGCCCCTGCGAGGGTAGGGAATTCACCCCTCCACTTT.

A few counts support this clone. J is TRBJ1-1 and V is TRBV29-1; D gene unclear. Between the trimmed V and J ends, which lost 6 bases and 6 bases, there was a span of 11 bases. The CDR3 length is 11 residues. CDR1 is SQVTM and CDR2 is ANQGSEA in the germline V gene. For the CDR3, the DNA is TGCAGCGTCCCGGGAGTCTCTGAAGCTTTCTTT. It specifies CSVPGVSEAFF.

This clone is a singleton in its sample. V and J are TRBV19 and TRBJ1-4, with 9 bases identical to TRBD1. V lost 10 bases and J lost 0; bases outside the gene matches: 6. CDR3 length equals 15 residues. In germline, CDR1 is LNHDA, CDR2 SQIVND (reference sequence). CDR3 in amino acids: CATADRGATNEKLFF. DNA of the CDR3: TGTGCCACTGCGGACAGGGGCGCAACTAATGAAAAACTGTTTTTT. The whole variable domain, filled in from reference TRBV19 and TRBJ1-4, reads DGGITQSPKYLFRKEGQNVTLSCEQNLNHDAMYWYRQDPGQGLRLIYYSQIVNDFQKGDIAEGYSVSREKKESFPLTVTSAQKNPTAFYLCATADRGATNEKLFFGSGTQLSVL.

V and J are TRBV5-5 and TRBJ1-2; 9 bases map to TRBD1. J was trimmed by 4 bases and V by 3 bases; bases with no gene match: 13. This CDR3 has 17 amino acids. Germline V gene sequence: CDR1 SGHKS, CDR2 YYEKEE (reference sequence). The CDR3 bases are TGTGCCAGCAGCTCGGGGACAGGGACCGTGGAGGTCTATGGCTACACCTTC. Translation: CASSSGTGTVEVYGYTF.

This clone has a handful of counts. This chain uses TRBV2 with TRBJ1-4, with D uncertain. V lost 8 bases to trimming and J lost 8 bases, with 12 bases between them. The length of the CDR3 is 12 residues. Looked up from germline, CDR1 is SNHLY and CDR2 is FYNNEI. The CDR3 region is CASHSRWEKLFF. CDR3 nucleotide sequence: TGTGCCAGCCACTCTCGTTGGGAAAAACTGTTTTTT.

The chain carries TRBV9 and TRBJ2-3; 8 positions agree with TRBD2. Germline V lookup: CDR1 SGDLS, CDR2 YYNGEE. The CDR3 has 17 residues. The V and J ends lost 0 bases and 3 bases, in that order; junction bases with no gene match: 9. The DNA of the CDR3 is TGTGCCAGCAGCGTAGTAGGTAGCGGGGTTGGGACAGATACGCAGTATTTT. It translates to CASSVVGSGVGTDTQYF.

V is TRBV5-4 and J is TRBJ2-2; 9 bases are a match to TRBD2. Germline V gene data show CDR1 as SGHNT and CDR2 as YYREEE (reference sequence). The CDR3 runs to 16 residues. V shed 0 bases, J shed 3 bases, and the junction held 3 bases outside the gene matches. CDR3 bases: TGTGCCAGCAGCTTGGCTAGCGGGGCTTACACCGGGGAGCTGTTTTTT. Protein sequence: CASSLASGAYTGELFF.

This clone was detected only a few times. This chain joins TRBV7-2 and TRBJ1-1; 8 bases fit TRBD1. The CDR3 is 17 residues long. CDR1 is SGHTA and CDR2 is FQGNSA in the germline V gene. Unmatched junction bases numbered 17, after V lost 3 bases and J lost 8 bases. In DNA, the CDR3 is TGTGCCAGCAGCTTGGGTATCTCGGACAGGGAAAGGGAGGAAGCTTTCTTT. It yields the protein CASSLGISDREREEAFF.

The chain carries TRBV2 and TRBJ2-3; the D is unclear. The CDR3 is made up of 12 amino acids. V was shortened by 7 bases and J by 6 bases, with 11 bases between the two germline ends. Germline V gives CDR1 SNHLY, CDR2 FYNNEI. The CDR3, as DNA: TGTGCCAGCAAAGGGTCGGTGGATACGCAGTATTTT. This translates into CASKGSVDTQYF.

The V call is TRBV9, the J call TRBJ2-3; 7 positions match TRBD2. This CDR3 contains 13 residues. V gave up 3 bases and J gave up 4 bases; unmatched junction bases: 2. CDR1 is SGDLS, CDR2 YYNGEE, per germline. The CDR3 here is CASSGGGSDTQYF. The CDR3 DNA sequence: TGTGCCAGCAGCGGCGGGGGTTCAGATACGCAGTATTTT.

The rearrangement uses TRBV4-2 and TRBJ2-3; 9 bases agree with TRBD1. The CDR3 is 16 amino acids. After removal of 6 bases from V and 0 bases from J, the junction contained 7 bases not matched to a gene. The germline V gene encodes CDR1 LGHNA and CDR2 YNFKEQ. CDR3 DNA: TGTGCCAGCAGGCTACGGACAGGGGAGAGCACAGATACGCAGTATTTT. It translates to CASRLRTGESTDTQYF.

This clone was observed once. This chain connects TRBV18 to TRBJ2-7; D could derive from TRBD1 or TRBD2 (5 bases each). There are 11 residues in the CDR3. V was shortened by 5 bases and J by 11 bases, with 13 bases between the two germline ends. The germline V gene encodes CDR1 KGHSH and CDR2 LQKENI. In DNA form, the CDR3 reads TGTGCCAGCTCATCTGGTGGGGACGAGTACTTC. The encoded protein is CASSSGGDEYF. Supplemented by reference TRBV18 and TRBJ2-7, the full variable domain reads NAGVMQNPRHLVRRRGQEARLRCSPMKGHSHVYWYRQLPEEGLKFMVYLQKENIIDESGMPKERFSAEFPKEGPSILRIQQVVRGDSAAYFCASSSGGDEYFGPGTRLTVT.

The rearrangement joins TRBV9 to TRBJ2-2, with 7 positions matching TRBD1. Germline CDR1 and CDR2: SGDLS and YYNGEE. CDR3 length: 16 amino acids. The V gene end was trimmed by 2 bases and the J gene end by 4 bases; junction bases not matched to a gene: 8. The CDR3 here is CASSVTGAAVTGELFF. CDR3 DNA sequence: TGTGCCAGCAGCGTTACAGGGGCCGCTGTCACCGGGGAGCTGTTTTTT.

V is TRBV4-2 and J is TRBJ1-1; D remains unclear. The CDR3 runs to 14 residues. Germline loops: CDR1 LGHNA, CDR2 YNFKEQ. V was trimmed by 5 bases and J by 1 base, leaving 11 bases between them. The DNA of the CDR3 is TGTGCCAGCAGCACGACCACGAGGAACACTGAAGCTTTCTTT. It yields the protein CASSTTTRNTEAFF.

This chain links TRBV30 with TRBJ1-2; D unclear. Looked up from germline, CDR1 is GTSNPN and CDR2 is SVGIG (reference sequence). This CDR3 spans 15 amino acids. V lost 8 bases, J lost 7 bases, and 26 bases lay in between. Here the CDR3 reads CARTPLRGRLGGYTF. In DNA, the CDR3 is TGTGCCAGGACCCCTCTACGGGGAAGGTTGGGTGGCTACACCTTC. Supplemented by reference TRBV30 and TRBJ1-2, the full variable domain reads SQTIHQWPATLVQPVGSPLSLECTVEGTSNPNLYWYRQAAGRGLQLLFYSVGIGQISSEVPQNLSASRPQDRQFILSSKKLLLSDSGFYLCARTPLRGRLGGYTFGSGTRLTVV.

The J gene is TRBJ2-5, the V gene TRBV14, with D possibly TRBD1 on 6 matching bases. CDR3 length: 16 residues. Germline-derived CDR1 and CDR2 are SGHDN and FVKESK. V lost 4 bases to trimming and J lost 0 bases, with 15 bases between them. The CDR3 reads CASSRPGQMYQETQYF. CDR3 DNA: TGTGCCAGCAGCCGCCCCGGACAGATGTACCAAGAGACCCAGTACTTC.

The rearrangement joins TRBV13 to TRBJ1-1, with a tentative D call TRBD1 (6 bases). Germline V gene sequence: CDR1 PRHDT, CDR2 FYEKMQ (reference sequence). The CDR3 covers 13 residues. The ends were cut back, 4 bases at V and 8 bases at J, with 14 bases in the middle. The CDR3, as DNA: TGTGCCAGCAGCTCCGAGGACAGTTTGGAAGCTTTCTTT. Its protein product is CASSSEDSLEAFF.

J is TRBJ1-5 and V is TRBV28, with D possibly being TRBD1 (5 bases). Deletions cut 7 bases from V and 0 bases from J, with 19 bases between. This CDR3 comprises 17 residues. Germline values: CDR1 MDHEN, CDR2 SYDVKM. The CDR3 loop is CASTRGVMGYSNQPQHF. As DNA, the CDR3 is TGTGCCAGCACCCGGGGGGTAATGGGGTATAGCAATCAGCCCCAGCATTTT.

The chain links TRBV18 to TRBJ1-4; 7 bases align to TRBD1. V shed 3 bases, J shed 3 bases, and the junction held 7 bases outside the gene matches. Looked up from germline, CDR1 is KGHSH and CDR2 is LQKENI. The CDR3 has 16 amino acids. CDR3 in amino acids: CASSPRQGGANEKLFF. The CDR3 DNA sequence: TGTGCCAGCTCACCCCGACAGGGTGGAGCTAATGAAAAACTGTTTTTT.

This clone was counted between two and nine times. The chain joins TRBV28 to TRBJ2-3, with D uncertain. This CDR3 contains 13 residues. Per the germline V gene, CDR1 is MDHEN and CDR2 is SYDVKM. V was clipped by 5 bases and J by 7 bases, with 13 bases between them. CDR3 loop: CASSPEAPNTQYF. DNA of the CDR3: TGTGCCAGCAGTCCTGAGGCCCCCAATACGCAGTATTTT.

This sequence joins TRBV28 and TRBJ1-3; D may be TRBD1 (5 bases). This CDR3 contains 14 residues. The germline CDR1 and CDR2 sequences are MDHEN and SYDVKM. The V end lost 2 bases, the J end lost 5 bases, and 10 bases lay between the germline ends. The CDR3 sequence is CASSLAGRRNTIYF. CDR3 DNA: TGTGCCAGCAGTTTAGCAGGGAGGAGAAACACCATATATTTT.

The chain joins TRBV5-1 to TRBJ2-7; 9 bases match TRBD1. The CDR3 extends over 16 amino acids. CDR1 and CDR2 (germline): SGHRS, YFSETQ. The V segment lost 0 bases and the J segment 3 bases; nucleotides outside the gene matches: 7. The CDR3 spells CASSLGAGTGFYEQYF. The DNA for the CDR3 is TGCGCCAGCAGCTTGGGGGCAGGGACAGGGTTCTACGAGCAGTACTTC.

The gene calls are TRBV6-1 and TRBJ2-1; 9 nucleotides align to TRBD1. The V gene end was trimmed by 4 bases and the J gene end by 5 bases; junction bases not matched to a gene: 0. The CDR3 runs 13 residues. Germline values: CDR1 MNHNS, CDR2 SASEGT. The CDR3 spells CASSGTGDNEQFF. CDR3 sequence (DNA): TGTGCCAGCAGTGGGACAGGGGACAATGAGCAGTTCTTC.

This chain connects TRBV7-6 to TRBJ1-3, with no clear D. CDR3 length: 17 amino acids. Germline-derived CDR1 and CDR2 are SGHVS and FNYEAQ. V lost 3 bases to trimming and J lost 2 bases, with 17 bases between them. The CDR3, as DNA: TGTGCCAGCAGCTTCGAAACCTTAGGAGCGCCTGGAAACACCATATATTTT. Its protein product is CASSFETLGAPGNTIYF.

As DNA, the CDR3 is TGTGCCAGCAGTTACGCTCAGGGGGCAGCCTACGAGCAGTACTTC. Translation gives CASSYAQGAAYEQYF. J is TRBJ2-7 and V is TRBV6-6, with 8 bases that match TRBD1. The CDR3 runs 15 residues. The V and J ends lost 2 bases and 2 bases, in that order; junction bases with no gene match: 5. Germline V gene lookup returns CDR1 MNHNY and CDR2 SVGAGI (reference sequence).

The table lists this clone with a count of one. Here the CDR3 reads CASSLFVGELFF. The CDR3 DNA sequence: TGTGCCAGCAGTTTATTCGTCGGGGAGCTGTTTTTT. The chain is built from TRBV28 and TRBJ2-2; no clear D gene. Trimming removed 1 base at V and 7 bases at J, with 4 bases between. The germline CDR1 and CDR2 sequences are MDHEN and SYDVKM. This CDR3 is built from 12 residues.